This T cell receptor (beta chain) was identified in a study of identical twins. TCRdb redid the calling of the 5' RACE reads with MiXCR, one entry per CDR3 protein. The table shows some 190,000 distinct CDR3 sequences, with around a sixth occurring only once. All of the donors were Caucasians in good health. This sample was shared with a second study, whose subject was T cells expressing NK-cell markers. That study reports: Similarly, these clonotypes led the CD3+CD56-NKG2C+ fraction as well in a few donors.

This receptor was identified in a young woman in good health. The sample was CD8+ T cells sorted from blood.

In nucleotides, the CDR3 is TGTGCCAGCAGTGTGGGACAGGGGGCTATTAATGAGCAGTTCTTC. As protein: CASSVGQGAINEQFF. The chain employs TRBV12-3 or TRBV12-4 and TRBJ2-1, with 12 bases identical to TRBD1. V shed 5 bases, J shed 7 bases, and the junction held 6 bases outside the gene matches. The CDR3 is made up of 15 amino acids.